This T cell receptor beta chain was recovered during a study of blood T cell repertoires in COVID-19. About the research overall: Acute-phase and convalescent COVID-19 samples originated in the United States, Italy and Spain. T cells, B-cell-depleted T cells, or PBMCs supplied cDNA or gDNA.

Per germline, CDR1 LNHDA and CDR2 SQIVND (reference sequence). The CDR3 runs to 14 residues. With regard to this clone: An end of the junction does not agree with germline; a read error may underlie this.

Original data processing: Reference gene primer amplification yielded estimated nucleated cell counts. Data came from immunoSEQ multiplex PCR; TCRdb stores just in-frame clones and leaves some out. That table furnishes V, J and clone size, whereas the DNA furnished D and trimming. This table holds approximately 150,000 clones, around 89% found once. This TCR was sampled from a human donor in a cohort sampled during active COVID-19. Sequencing was performed on peripheral blood. This chain connects TRBV19 to TRBJ1-6, with D unresolved. The CDR3 nucleotides are TGTGCCAGTAGTATCTCTTTCTATGATTCACCCCTCCACTTT. This translates into CASSISFYDSPLHF.